This T cell receptor (beta chain) appears in the sequencing data of a study of shared clonotypes between healthy human individuals. The CDR3 contains 17 residues. V shed 1 base and J 2 bases; nucleotides not matched to a gene: 11. Germline assignment: CDR1 LGHNT and CDR2 FRNRAP. Study-wide findings and caveats: A few donors had roughly 5% of their naive CD4 clonotypes in common.

Samples underwent the assay at deep level. The DNA input per sorted-subset replicate PCR was about 190 ng, corresponding to some 27,000 T cell genomes. Profiling relied on immunoSEQ multiplex PCR, and the TCRdb table lists in-frame clones only, not all of them. Of about 710,000 clones listed, around 77% are singletons. With regard to this clone: Its antigen is unknown.

This clonotype originated in a woman aged 30 to 39 in good health. Sequenced input: memory CD4+ T cells sorted from blood. Subset in this sample: CD45RA-negative fraction. The chain joins TRBV12-5 to TRBJ2-7; 7 bases align to TRBD2. Here the CDR3 reads CASGLAPPGGYPYEQYF. The DNA for the CDR3 is TGTGCTAGTGGTTTGGCACCCCCGGGGGGATATCCCTACGAGCAGTACTTC.